Sequencing of this T cell receptor beta chain was carried out in a study of human T cells and chemical hapten exposure. Overall study results and limits: Alopecia affected the donors, so their immune response may differ from healthy people's.

As to this clonotype: As yet, its antigen is unknown.

In the original workflow: Sample TCR totals centred on a median of 95,638, ranging roughly 23,224 to 690,600. TCRdb called the RACE reads again in MiXCR, with one record for every CDR3 protein. The authors' filters were not applied to this entry. The profile shows about 380,000 distinct CDR3 sequences, approximately 5% of them singletons. The trim removed 5 bases at V and 2 bases at J, leaving 8 bases unmatched. Germline CDR1 is GTSNPN and CDR2 is SVGIG (reference sequence). This CDR3 comprises 14 residues. Time point described: pre-sensitization, week 0. Treatment given: therapeutic diphenylcyclopropenone sensitization with weekly scalp DPC. Alopecia patients deemed DPC-suitable, aged 18 to 70, excluding pregnancy.

The TCR originated in a woman aged 45-65 years with alopecia areata. Some clones in this sample may be carry-over from other donors' samples. The sample in question was whole blood, obtained in connection with sensitization to the hapten diphenylcyclopropenone (DPC). The chain recombines TRBV30 with TRBJ2-7; 8 positions agree with TRBD1. The CDR3, as DNA: TGTGCCTGGGGACAGGGAGTTACGACCTACGAGCAGTACTTC. Amino acids: CAWGQGVTTYEQYF.